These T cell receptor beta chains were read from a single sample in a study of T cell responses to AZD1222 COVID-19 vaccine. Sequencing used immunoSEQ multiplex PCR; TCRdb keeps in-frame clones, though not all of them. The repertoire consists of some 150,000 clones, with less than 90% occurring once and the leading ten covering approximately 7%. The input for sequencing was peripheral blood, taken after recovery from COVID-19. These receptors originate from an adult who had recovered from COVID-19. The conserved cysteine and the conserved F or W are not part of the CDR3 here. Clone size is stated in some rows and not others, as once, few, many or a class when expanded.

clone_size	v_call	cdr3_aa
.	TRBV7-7	ASSLGGVGYEQY
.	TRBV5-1	ASSLGTEAF
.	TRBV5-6	ASSPGEGAVVSPLH
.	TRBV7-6	ASSLGGATNTGELF
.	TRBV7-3	ASSLQGPGEQY
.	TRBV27	ASSSPGPRYEQY
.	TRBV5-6	ASSLLNRREQY
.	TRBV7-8	ASTPDRGVNQPQH
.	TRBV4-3	ASSQGRILGEAF
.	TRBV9	ASSAKPGLVFTQY
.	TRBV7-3	ASSLKGGGSYEQY
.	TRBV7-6	ASSSGTASGGELF
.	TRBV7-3	ASSSGPAGEAF
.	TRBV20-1	SARDEPEAF
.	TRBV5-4	ASSFGGATGATDTQY
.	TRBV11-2	ASSLTGALSEAF
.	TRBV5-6	ASSLVRFSTSGANVLT
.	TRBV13	ASSQGDRDNSPLH
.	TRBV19	ASSYRGSNTEAF
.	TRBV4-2	ASSQDSGGAGAPDTQY
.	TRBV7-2	ASGVGGSDTEAF
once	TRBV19	ASSTPQLAGAETQY
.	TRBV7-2	ASSLVPRTSGGAIGEQY
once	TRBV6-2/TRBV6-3	ASSLLSTGTSGGRDEQF
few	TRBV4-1	ASSQGPTGGNQPQH
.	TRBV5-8	ASSLLTGAGELF
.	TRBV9	ASSARGGTATDTQY
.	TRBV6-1	ASTHLGNEKLF
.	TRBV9	ASGRDSEF
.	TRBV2	ASSETRSSYEQY
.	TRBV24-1	ATSDRTGGRYNEQF
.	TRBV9	ASSAGGTLNGEKLF
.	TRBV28	ASSKGGQGNYGYT
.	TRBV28	ASSLEGAGALGETQY
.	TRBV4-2	ASSQDPLAGVTPNTGELF
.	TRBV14	ASSQVGPVSSYEQY
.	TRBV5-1	ASSRDREAYEQY
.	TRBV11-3	ASSLVVWGRGGTEAF
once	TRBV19	ATQRGGFAKNIQY
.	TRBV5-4	ASSLEREGTEAF
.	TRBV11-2	ASSSTDPLLVQF
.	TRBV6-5	ASTTGGFGEQY